This T cell receptor beta chain was found in a study of identical twins. The CDR3 loop spans 14 amino acids. From germline, CDR1 is SGHAT and CDR2 FQNNGV. V dropped 5 bases and J dropped 4 bases, with 15 bases sitting between them. This clonotype was counted a few times. TCRdb passed the 5' RACE reads through MiXCR, listing each CDR3 protein once. The sample yields 250,000 or so distinct CDR3 sequences, about 8.5% seen once. Healthy Caucasian individuals made up all the donors. These same data were also listed under a study on yellow fever vaccine responses in identical twins.

This chain connects TRBV11-2 to TRBJ2-7; possible D gene TRBD1, 6 bases. This sequence was found in a woman under 30 in good health. Sequenced sample: CD8+ T cells sorted from blood. The CDR3 loop is CASSLGAGAYEQYF. CDR3 bases: TGTGCCAGCAGCCTCGGAGCAGGGGCATACGAGCAGTACTTC.